What follows describes a single T cell receptor (beta chain). Its antigen is unidentified. This sample is part of a study of CD8+CD57+ T cells in acquired aplastic anemia. Study in general: Mean yield of DNA from sorted CD4+ and CD8+ cells was around 3 ug.

The use of genomic DNA as template underpinned the TCR beta VDJ and CDR3 profiling. A single record per CDR3 protein comes from TCRdb applying MiXCR to the reads. The sample carries over 150,000 distinct CDR3 sequences, about 50% recorded once. Flow cytometry had shown expanded CD8+CD57+ cells in the patients chosen for sequencing. Each of the patients presented with severe acquired aplastic anemia. Study-wide findings and caveats: In common between the patients and the controls were approximately 30 CD8+ CDR3 sequences. Simpson's diversity of CD8+ cells was not significantly different in patients compared with controls.

This clonotype was sampled from a human donor with aplastic anemia. Input material: sorted CD4+, CD8+, or CD8+CD57+ T cells (not recorded which) from PBMCs.

This chain's CDR3 is CASSEANRGLGNTIYF. CDR3 DNA: TGTGCCAGCAGTGAAGCGAACAGGGGGCTCGGAAACACCATATATTTT. This chain joins TRBV2 and TRBJ1-3, with 9 bases fitting TRBD1. V was clipped by 0 bases and J by 4 bases; unmatched bases: 4. This CDR3 spans 16 amino acids. Germline CDR1 is SNHLY and CDR2 is FYNNEI.